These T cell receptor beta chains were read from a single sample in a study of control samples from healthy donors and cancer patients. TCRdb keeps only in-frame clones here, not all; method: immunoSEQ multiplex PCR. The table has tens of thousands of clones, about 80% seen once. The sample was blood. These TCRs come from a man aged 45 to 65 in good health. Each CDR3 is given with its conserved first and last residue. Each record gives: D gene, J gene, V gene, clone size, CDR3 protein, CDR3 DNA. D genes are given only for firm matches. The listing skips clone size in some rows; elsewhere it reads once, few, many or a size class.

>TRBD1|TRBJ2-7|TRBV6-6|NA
CASSYPPGQGPYEQYF
TGTGCCAGCAGTTACCCTCCGGGACAGGGGCCCTACGAGCAGTACTTC
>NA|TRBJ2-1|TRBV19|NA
CASNSGGYSYNEQFF
TGTGCCAGTAACTCGGGGGGCTACTCCTACAATGAGCAGTTCTTC
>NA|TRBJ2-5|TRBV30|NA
CAWSVGQGRETQYF
TGTGCCTGGAGTGTAGGGCAGGGAAGAGAGACCCAGTACTTC
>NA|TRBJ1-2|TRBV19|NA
CASTDLPADGYTF
TGTGCCAGCACTGACCTCCCTGCGGATGGCTACACCTTC
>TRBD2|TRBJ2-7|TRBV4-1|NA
CASSQPGASGRVNYEQYF
TGCGCCAGCAGCCAACCGGGGGCTAGCGGGAGGGTGAACTACGAGCAGTACTTC
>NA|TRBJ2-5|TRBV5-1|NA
CASSLGAQETQYF
TGCGCCAGCAGCTTGGGCGCCCAAGAGACCCAGTACTTC
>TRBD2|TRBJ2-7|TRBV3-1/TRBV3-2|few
CASSSRTSGTYEQYF
TGTGCCAGCAGCTCTAGGACTAGCGGGACCTACGAGCAGTACTTC
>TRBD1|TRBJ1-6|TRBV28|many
CASSLLQGNSPLHF
TGTGCCAGCAGTTTATTACAGGGGAATTCACCCCTCCACTTT
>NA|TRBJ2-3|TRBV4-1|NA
CASSPGWFPDTQYF
TGCGCCAGCAGCCCGGGTTGGTTCCCAGATACGCAGTATTTT
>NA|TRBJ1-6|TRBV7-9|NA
CASSLMAGKSPLHF
TGTGCCAGCAGCTTAATGGCAGGGAAATCACCCCTCCACTTT
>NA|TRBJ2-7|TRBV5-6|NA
CASSPGARLVYEQYF
TGTGCCAGCAGCCCCGGAGCTAGGTTGGTCTACGAGCAGTACTTC
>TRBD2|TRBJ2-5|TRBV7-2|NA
CASSSDLAGDETQYF
TGTGCCAGCAGCTCGGATCTAGCGGGGGATGAGACCCAGTACTTC